The rows below give T cell receptor beta chains drawn from one sample of a study of cytomegalovirus exposure and HLA in healthy donors. This table comes from immunoSEQ multiplex PCR, and its TCRdb copy is limited to in-frame clones, with some not included. Found here are approximately 160,000 clones, roughly 91% of them singletons; the top ten hold about a tenth. Sequences were obtained from PBMCs. Receptors were obtained from a woman in her late teens or twenties in good health and CMV-seropositive. Both conserved end residues are part of each CDR3. D genes are given only for firm matches. Rows give clone size only sometimes, using once, few, many, or a class for an expanded clone.

NA	NA	TRBV6-5	TRBJ2-2	CASSYRNRPTGELFF	TGTGCCAGCAGTTACCGGAACAGGCCGACCGGGGAGCTGTTTTTT
few	NA	TRBV5-6	TRBJ2-1	CASSPDLSSYNEQFF	TGTGCCAGCAGCCCGGACTTATCCTCCTACAATGAGCAGTTCTTC
once	TRBD2	TRBV6-5	TRBJ2-6	CASRRLAWGANVLTF	TGTGCCAGCAGGAGACTAGCGTGGGGGGCCAACGTCCTGACTTTC
NA	NA	TRBV5-1	TRBJ2-2	CASNPQGTGELFF	TGCGCCAGCAACCCCCAGGGCACCGGGGAGCTGTTTTTT
NA	NA	TRBV13	TRBJ2-4	CASSLGNRLAKNIQYF	TGTGCCAGCAGCTTAGGGAACAGGTTAGCCAAAAACATTCAGTACTTC
NA	TRBD2	TRBV5-1	TRBJ2-7	CASSPTSGLSSYEQYF	TGCGCCAGCAGCCCCACTAGCGGGCTTAGCTCCTACGAGCAGTACTTC
NA	TRBD1	TRBV29-1	TRBJ1-2	CSAERTGGGYTF	TGCAGCGCCGAACGGACAGGGGGTGGCTACACCTTC
once	TRBD1	TRBV11-3	TRBJ2-7	CASSLDGTGVYEQYF	TGTGCCAGCAGCTTAGACGGGACAGGGGTCTACGAGCAGTACTTC
NA	TRBD2	TRBV5-1	TRBJ2-1	CASSLEGGSNEQFF	TGCGCCAGCAGCTTGGAGGGCGGGAGCAATGAGCAGTTCTTC
NA	TRBD1	TRBV28	TRBJ1-2	CASTPDRVNGYTF	TGTGCCAGCACCCCGGACAGGGTAAACGGCTACACCTTC
NA	TRBD2	TRBV7-3	TRBJ2-1	CASSPSGSYNEQFF	TGTGCCAGCAGCCCTAGCGGCTCCTACAATGAGCAGTTCTTC